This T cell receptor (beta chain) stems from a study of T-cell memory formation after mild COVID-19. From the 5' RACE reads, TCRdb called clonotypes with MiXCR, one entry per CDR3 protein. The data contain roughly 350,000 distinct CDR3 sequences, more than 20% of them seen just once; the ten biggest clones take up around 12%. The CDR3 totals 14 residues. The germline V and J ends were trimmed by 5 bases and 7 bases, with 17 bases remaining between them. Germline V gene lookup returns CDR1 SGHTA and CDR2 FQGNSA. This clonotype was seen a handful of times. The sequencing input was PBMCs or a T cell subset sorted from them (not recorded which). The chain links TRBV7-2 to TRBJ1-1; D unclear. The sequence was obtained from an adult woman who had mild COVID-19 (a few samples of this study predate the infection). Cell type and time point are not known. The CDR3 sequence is CASSTPRGGLEAFF. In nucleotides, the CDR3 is TGTGCCAGCAGCACCCCCCGTGGTGGGCTTGAAGCTTTCTTT.